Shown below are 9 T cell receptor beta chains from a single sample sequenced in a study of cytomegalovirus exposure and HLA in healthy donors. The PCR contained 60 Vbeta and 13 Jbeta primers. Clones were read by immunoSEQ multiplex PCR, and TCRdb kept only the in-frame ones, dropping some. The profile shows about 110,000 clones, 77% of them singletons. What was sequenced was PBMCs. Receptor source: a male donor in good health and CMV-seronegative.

As DNA, the CDR3 is TGTGCCAGCAGAAGACTGGCAACCAGAACTGATACGCAGTATTTT. Encoded protein: CASRRLATRTDTQYF. V gene TRBV27 combines with J gene TRBJ2-3; D is unresolved. This CDR3 is built from 15 residues. Germline V CDR1 and CDR2: MNHEY, SMNVEV (reference sequence). V was cut by 6 bases and J by 6 bases, with 19 bases left in between.

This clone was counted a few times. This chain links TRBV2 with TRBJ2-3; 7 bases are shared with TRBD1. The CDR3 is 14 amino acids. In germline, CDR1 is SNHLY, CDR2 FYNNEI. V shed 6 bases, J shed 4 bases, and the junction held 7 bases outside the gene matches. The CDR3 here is CASRYRGGADTQYF. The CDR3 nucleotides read TGTGCCAGCAGGTACAGGGGCGGCGCAGATACGCAGTATTTT.

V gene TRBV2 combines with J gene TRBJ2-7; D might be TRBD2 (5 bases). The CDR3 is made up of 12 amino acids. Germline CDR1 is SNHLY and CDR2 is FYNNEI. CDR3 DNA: TGTGCTTTGGGCGGGTCGAGTTACGAGCAGTACTTC. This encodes CALGGSSYEQYF.

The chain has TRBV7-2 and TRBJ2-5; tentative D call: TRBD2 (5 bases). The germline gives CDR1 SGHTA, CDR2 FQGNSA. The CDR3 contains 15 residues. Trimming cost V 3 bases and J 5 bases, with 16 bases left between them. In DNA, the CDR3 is TGTGCCAGCAGCTTCCCTAACGGGATGAGGGAGACCCAGTACTTC. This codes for CASSFPNGMRETQYF.

CDR3 coding DNA: TGTGCCAGCAGGGCCGGGGGAAATGAGCAGTTCTTC. Translating gives CASRAGGNEQFF. The rearrangement uses TRBV28 and TRBJ2-1; weak D call: TRBD2 (6 bases). Trimming took 6 bases from V and 7 from J, leaving 10 bases between them. The CDR3 totals 12 residues. The germline gives CDR1 MDHEN, CDR2 SYDVKM. The complete variable domain, with remaining parts taken from reference TRBV28 and TRBJ2-1, reads DVKVTQSSRYLVKRTGEKVFLECVQDMDHENMFWYRQDPGLGLRLIYFSYDVKMKEKGDIPEGYSVSREKKERFSLILESASTNQTSMYLCASRAGGNEQFFGPGTRLTVL.

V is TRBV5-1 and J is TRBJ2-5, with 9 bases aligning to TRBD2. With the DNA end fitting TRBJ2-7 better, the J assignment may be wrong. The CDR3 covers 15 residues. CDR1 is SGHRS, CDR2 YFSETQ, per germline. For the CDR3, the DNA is TGCGCCAGCAGCAAGACTAGCGGCCCCACCTACGAGCAGTACTTC. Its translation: CASSKTSGPTYEQYF.

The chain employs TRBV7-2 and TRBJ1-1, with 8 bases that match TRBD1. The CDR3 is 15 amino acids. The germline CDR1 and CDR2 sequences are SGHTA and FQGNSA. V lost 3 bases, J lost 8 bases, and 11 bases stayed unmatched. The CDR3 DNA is TGTGCCAGCAGCTTGGGACAGGTTCGTAGCGGGGAAGCTTTCTTT. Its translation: CASSLGQVRSGEAFF.

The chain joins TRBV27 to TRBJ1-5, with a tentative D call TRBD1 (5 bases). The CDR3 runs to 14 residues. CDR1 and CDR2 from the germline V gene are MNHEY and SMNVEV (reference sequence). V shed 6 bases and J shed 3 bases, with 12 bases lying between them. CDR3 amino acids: CASRLQGNNQPQHF. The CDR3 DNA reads TGTGCCAGCAGACTTCAGGGCAACAATCAGCCCCAGCATTTT.

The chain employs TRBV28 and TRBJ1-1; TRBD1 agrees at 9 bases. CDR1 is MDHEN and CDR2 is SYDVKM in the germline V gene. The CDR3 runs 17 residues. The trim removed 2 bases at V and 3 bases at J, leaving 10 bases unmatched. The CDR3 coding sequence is TGTGCCAGCAGTTTAATCCCCCAGACAGGGGGTTACACTGAAGCTTTCTTT. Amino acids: CASSLIPQTGGYTEAFF. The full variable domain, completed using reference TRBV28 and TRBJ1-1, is DVKVTQSSRYLVKRTGEKVFLECVQDMDHENMFWYRQDPGLGLRLIYFSYDVKMKEKGDIPEGYSVSREKKERFSLILESASTNQTSMYLCASSLIPQTGGYTEAFFGQGTRLTVV.